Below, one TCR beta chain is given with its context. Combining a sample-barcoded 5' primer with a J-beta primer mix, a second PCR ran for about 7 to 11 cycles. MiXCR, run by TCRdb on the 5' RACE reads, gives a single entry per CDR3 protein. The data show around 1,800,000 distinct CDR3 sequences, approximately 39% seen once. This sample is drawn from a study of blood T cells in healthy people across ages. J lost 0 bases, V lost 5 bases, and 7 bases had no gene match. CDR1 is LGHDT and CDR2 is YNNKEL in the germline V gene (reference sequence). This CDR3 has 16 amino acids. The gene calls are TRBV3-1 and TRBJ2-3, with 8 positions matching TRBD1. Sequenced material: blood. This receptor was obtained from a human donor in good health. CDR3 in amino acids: CASSVGTGSSTDTQYF. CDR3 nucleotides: TGTGCCAGCAGCGTGGGGACAGGTAGTAGCACAGATACGCAGTATTTT.